The 22 T cell receptor beta chains below were found in one sample sequenced in a study of blood T cells in healthy people across ages. Primed by a sample-barcoded 5' primer and a J-beta primer mix, a second PCR proceeded for roughly 7 to 11 cycles. TCRdb re-called the 5' RACE reads through MiXCR, storing one row per CDR3 protein. The sample lists hundreds of thousands of distinct CDR3 sequences; around half were seen once. The sample comprised blood. The receptors were gathered from an elderly man in good health.

This chain links TRBV5-1 with TRBJ2-1, with TRBD2 as a possible D gene (5 bases). The CDR3 has 16 amino acids. Germline V gene data show CDR1 as SGHRS and CDR2 as YFSETQ. Between the trimmed V and J ends, which lost 0 bases and 0 bases, there was a span of 10 bases. The CDR3 loop reads CASSLVLVSSYNEQFF. The CDR3 DNA is TGCGCCAGCAGCTTGGTACTAGTCAGCTCCTACAATGAGCAGTTCTTC.

This clonotype was recorded a few times. The J gene is TRBJ1-2, the V gene TRBV7-9, with a weak D call TRBD1 (5 bases). Trimming took off 4 bases at V and 0 bases at J, with 12 bases between the two ends. The CDR3 totals 15 residues. The germline V gene encodes CDR1 SEHNR and CDR2 FQNEAQ (reference sequence). The CDR3 is CASSSAGLANYGYTF. Written as DNA, the CDR3 is TGTGCCAGCAGCTCGGCAGGGCTAGCTAACTATGGCTACACCTTC.

The chain is built from TRBV15 and TRBJ2-7; D is unclear. The CDR3 consists of 14 residues. V lost 0 bases, J lost 5 bases, and 11 bases lay in between. Germline V gene lookup returns CDR1 LNHNV and CDR2 YYDKDF (reference sequence). The CDR3 bases are TGTGCCACCAGCAGAGACGGCAGGTCAAACGAGCAGTACTTC. Its protein is CATSRDGRSNEQYF.

This clonotype was observed a handful of times. This chain links TRBV6-2 or TRBV6-3 with TRBJ2-1; D call uncertain. The CDR3 runs to 13 residues. The germline V gene encodes CDR1 MNHEY and CDR2 SVGEGT. The germline V and J ends were trimmed by 7 bases and 7 bases, with 14 bases remaining between them. The CDR3, as DNA: TGTGCCAGCACCCAAGCTACTCCAAATGAGCAGTTCTTC. It codes for CASTQATPNEQFF.

As to this clonotype: The junction departs from germline at one end; a sequencing error may be responsible. The chain is built from TRBV28 and TRBJ2-7, with 9 bases lining up with TRBD1. Germline CDR1 is MDHEN and CDR2 is SYDVKM. The CDR3 has 13 amino acids. The CDR3 region is CVSRRDRAYEQYF. DNA of the CDR3: TGTGTCAGCAGAAGGGACAGGGCCTACGAGCAGTACTTC.

V gene TRBV7-2 combines with J gene TRBJ2-5; the D is unclear. The tail of the sequence fits TRBJ2-7 better, so the J call may be wrong. CDR1 and CDR2 from the germline V gene are SGHTA and FQGNSA. The CDR3 sequence is 11 residues long. As DNA, the CDR3 is TGTGCCAGCAGCTTTGGCCACGAGCAGTACTTC. This translates into CASSFGHEQYF.

This clonotype was counted a few times. The chain couples TRBV7-2 to TRBJ2-3; D is perhaps TRBD1 (5 bases). The CDR3 sequence is 18 residues long. Trimming removed 6 bases at V and 2 bases at J, with 24 bases between. Per the germline V gene, CDR1 is SGHTA and CDR2 is FQGNSA. CDR3 sequence (DNA): TGTGCCAGCAGTGTAACAGGAGAGCCCCAAACATTCACAGATACGCAGTATTTT. Protein product: CASSVTGEPQTFTDTQYF.

This clonotype came up a few times. The chain employs TRBV7-2 and TRBJ2-3; 8 positions match TRBD2. The junction had 5 bases not matched to a gene; V was cut back by 7 bases and J by 2 bases. Looked up from germline, CDR1 is SGHTA and CDR2 is FQGNSA. The CDR3 runs to 14 residues. CDR3 DNA: TGTGCCAGCACTCTAGCGGGTCTCACAGATACGCAGTATTTT. Its protein is CASTLAGLTDTQYF.

V gene TRBV7-8 combines with J gene TRBJ1-4, with D possibly being TRBD1 (5 bases). The germline gives CDR1 SGHVS, CDR2 FQNEAQ. The CDR3 contains 15 residues. V lost 5 bases, J lost 1 base, and 11 bases lay in between. The CDR3 bases are TGTGCCAGCAGCGCCGGACATTTAACTAATGAAAAACTGTTTTTT. Protein: CASSAGHLTNEKLFF. Combining the CDR3 with reference TRBV7-8 and TRBJ1-4 gives the whole variable domain GAGVSQSPRYKVAKRGQDVALRCDPISGHVSLFWYQQALGQGPEFLTYFQNEAQLDKSGLPSDRFFAERPEGSVSTLKIQRTQQEDSAVYLCASSAGHLTNEKLFFGSGTQLSVL.

This clonotype appeared a few times. The chain has TRBV6-6 and TRBJ2-3; maybe TRBD2 (6 bases). The CDR3 consists of 14 residues. Trimming pared 9 bases from V and 2 bases from J, leaving 15 bases between. Germline V gene data show CDR1 as MNHNY and CDR2 as SVGAGI (reference sequence). The CDR3 spells CASSVGGFTDTQYF. DNA for the CDR3: TGTGCCAGTTCGGTAGGAGGGTTCACAGATACGCAGTATTTT.

This clonotype was seen repeatedly, ten times or more. V and J are TRBV6-5 and TRBJ2-7; tentative D call: TRBD1 (6 bases). V shed 5 bases and J shed 0 bases, with 8 bases lying between them. The CDR3 sequence is 13 residues long. The germline CDR1 and CDR2 sequences are MNHEY and SVGAGI. The DNA of the CDR3 is TGTGCCAGCAGTCAGGGGTTCTCCTACGAGCAGTACTTC. Its translation: CASSQGFSYEQYF.

This clonotype has only a few counts. The chain couples TRBV21-1 to TRBJ2-7; the D call TRBD1 from the table was never checked on the DNA. TRBV21-1 is marked as a pseudogene. The CDR3 consists of 17 residues. CDR3 DNA sequence: TGTGCCAGCAGCAACCGGGACGGGGTGGAGGGTAGTTACGAGCAGTACTTC. Protein: CASSNRDGVEGSYEQYF.

The V and J genes are TRBV5-1 and TRBJ2-7; D not certain. The germline CDR1 and CDR2 sequences are SGHRS and YFSETQ. V gave up 0 bases and J gave up 3 bases, with 19 bases separating them. The CDR3 length is 17 residues. CDR3 sequence (DNA): TGCGCCAGCAGCTTGGGCCTAGATCCCGTGACGGGCTACGAGCAGTACTTC. Translation gives CASSLGLDPVTGYEQYF.

The chain couples TRBV2 to TRBJ2-2; tentative D call: TRBD2 (6 bases). Germline V gene sequence: CDR1 SNHLY, CDR2 FYNNEI. The CDR3 has 15 amino acids. V lost 6 bases, J lost 5 bases, and 16 bases lay in between. Here the CDR3 DNA reads TGTGCCAGCAGCGAGAGGAGGGGCGGGACCGGGGAGCTGTTTTTT. As protein: CASSERRGGTGELFF.

Many counts were recorded for this clonotype. The chain is built from TRBV6-6 and TRBJ2-3; no clear D gene. The CDR3 is 15 amino acids. Germline V lookup: CDR1 MNHNY, CDR2 SVGAGI (reference sequence). Between the trimmed V and J ends, which lost 7 bases and 2 bases, there was a span of 16 bases. CDR3 nucleotides: TGTGCCAGCAATCGACAAGGGCCCGCCACAGATACGCAGTATTTT. Translated: CASNRQGPATDTQYF.

The chain links TRBV7-3 to TRBJ2-7, with D unclear. From germline, CDR1 is SGHTA and CDR2 FQGTGA. This CDR3 region has 13 residues. Trimming shortened V by 2 bases and J by 6 bases, and 11 bases separated the two germline ends. CDR3 sequence reads: CASSLEPNREQYF. Here the CDR3 DNA reads TGTGCCAGCAGCTTAGAACCCAATCGCGAGCAGTACTTC.

In its sample, this clonotype was seen a few times. The rearrangement links TRBV7-2 to TRBJ2-7, with D perhaps matching TRBD1 (6 bases). Germline CDR1 reads SGHTA; CDR2 reads FQGNSA. This CDR3 region has 14 residues. V gave up 5 bases and J gave up 5 bases, with 16 bases separating them. In DNA, the CDR3 is TGTGCCAGCAGCGCCTTTCATGGGACAAACGAGCAGTACTTC. It codes for CASSAFHGTNEQYF.

J is TRBJ2-5 and V is TRBV20-1; 9 bases are shared with TRBD2. Germline trimming cut 7 bases from V and 4 bases from J; bases unmatched to any gene: 7. This CDR3 contains 13 residues. Per the germline V gene, CDR1 is DFQATT and CDR2 is SNEGSKA (reference sequence). The CDR3 sequence: CSGSGSRGETQYF. The DNA for the CDR3 is TGCAGTGGTAGCGGGAGCCGGGGAGAGACCCAGTACTTC.

The chain couples TRBV29-1 to TRBJ2-5; 9 bases line up with TRBD1. Germline-derived CDR1 and CDR2 are SQVTM and ANQGSEA. This CDR3 region has 13 residues. V lost 3 bases and J lost 5; bases outside the gene matches: 4. This chain's CDR3 is CSVDTGGTETQYF. Here the CDR3 DNA reads TGCAGCGTTGACACAGGGGGCACGGAGACCCAGTACTTC.

The V and J genes are TRBV18 and TRBJ2-3; 11 positions match TRBD2. This CDR3 comprises 15 residues. V lost 5 bases, J lost 4 bases, and 5 bases stayed unmatched. Germline lookup yields CDR1 KGHSH and CDR2 LQKENI. CDR3 in amino acids: CASSSTSGVSDTQYF. The DNA of the CDR3 is TGTGCCAGCTCATCGACTAGCGGGGTTTCAGATACGCAGTATTTT.

This clonotype was recorded once. The gene calls are TRBV29-1 and TRBJ2-7; D possibly corresponds to TRBD1 (6 bases). V lost 5 bases to trimming and J lost 5 bases, with 13 bases between them. Germline loops: CDR1 SQVTM, CDR2 ANQGSEA. The CDR3 consists of 12 residues. The CDR3 here is CSVNGGVDEQYF. In DNA form, the CDR3 reads TGCAGCGTTAATGGGGGCGTCGACGAGCAGTACTTC.

This clonotype showed up just a few times. The chain carries TRBV4-3 and TRBJ1-2; D unclear. This CDR3 comprises 16 residues. V lost 0 bases, J lost 4 bases, and 15 bases lay in between. Germline values: CDR1 LGHNA, CDR2 YSLEER. The CDR3 DNA is TGCGCCAGCAGCCAAGATCATGCCTCCGGAGTCTATGGCTACACCTTC. Translation: CASSQDHASGVYGYTF.